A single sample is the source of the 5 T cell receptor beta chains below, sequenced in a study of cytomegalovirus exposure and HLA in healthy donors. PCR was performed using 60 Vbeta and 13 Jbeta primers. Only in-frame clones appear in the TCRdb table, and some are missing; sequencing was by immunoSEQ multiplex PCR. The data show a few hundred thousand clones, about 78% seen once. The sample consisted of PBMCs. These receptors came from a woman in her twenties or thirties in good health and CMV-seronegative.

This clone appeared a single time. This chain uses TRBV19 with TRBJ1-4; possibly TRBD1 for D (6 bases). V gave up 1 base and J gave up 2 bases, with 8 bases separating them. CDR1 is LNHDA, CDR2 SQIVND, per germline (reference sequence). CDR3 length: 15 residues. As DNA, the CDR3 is TGTGCCAGTAGTATAGGCCAGGGGACTAATGAAAAACTGTTTTTT. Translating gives CASSIGQGTNEKLFF.

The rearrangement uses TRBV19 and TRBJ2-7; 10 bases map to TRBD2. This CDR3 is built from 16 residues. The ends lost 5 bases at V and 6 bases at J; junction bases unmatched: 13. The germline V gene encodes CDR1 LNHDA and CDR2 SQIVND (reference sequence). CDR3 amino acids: CASSFLAGVRRSEQYF. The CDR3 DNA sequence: TGTGCCAGTAGTTTCCTAGCGGGAGTTCGGAGGAGCGAGCAGTACTTC.

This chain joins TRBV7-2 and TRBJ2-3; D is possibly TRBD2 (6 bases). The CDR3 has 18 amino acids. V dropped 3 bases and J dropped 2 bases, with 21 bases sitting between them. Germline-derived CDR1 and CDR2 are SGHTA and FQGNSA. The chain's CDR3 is CASSFPPSPRGFTDTQYF. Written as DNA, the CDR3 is TGTGCCAGCAGCTTCCCACCTAGTCCACGGGGGTTCACAGATACGCAGTATTTT.

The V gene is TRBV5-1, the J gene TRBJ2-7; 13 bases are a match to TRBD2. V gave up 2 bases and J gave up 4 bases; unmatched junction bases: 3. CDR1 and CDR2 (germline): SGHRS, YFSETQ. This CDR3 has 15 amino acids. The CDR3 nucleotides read TGCGCCAGCAGCTTCACTAGCGGGGGGGCTTACGAGCAGTACTTC. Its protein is CASSFTSGGAYEQYF.

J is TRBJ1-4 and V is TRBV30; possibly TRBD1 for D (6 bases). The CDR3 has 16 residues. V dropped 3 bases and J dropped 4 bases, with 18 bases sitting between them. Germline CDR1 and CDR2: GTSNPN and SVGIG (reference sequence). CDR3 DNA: TGTGCCTGGAGCATCAAAACAGGGCTGGGTAATGAAAAACTGTTTTTT. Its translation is CAWSIKTGLGNEKLFF.